This T cell receptor (beta chain) came from a study of neurological immune-mediated disorders. V was shortened by 5 bases and J by 3 bases, with 20 bases between the two germline ends. The germline V gene has CDR1 LNHNV and CDR2 YYDKDF (reference sequence). The CDR3 is 16 residues long. TCRdb used MiXCR to reprocess the 5' RACE reads, holding one entry per CDR3 protein. The sample contains about 120,000 distinct CDR3 sequences, approximately 3.2% of which appear only once. V gene TRBV15 combines with J gene TRBJ2-7; D possibly corresponds to TRBD2 (6 bases). The clonotype was recovered from a woman in her thirties with multiple sclerosis. The sequenced material came from PBMCs. The CDR3 is CATSRRGAPRDYEQYF. The CDR3 DNA reads TGTGCCACCAGCCGTAGAGGGGCACCGCGGGACTACGAGCAGTACTTC. Looking up the rest from reference TRBV15 and TRBJ2-7 gives the full variable domain: DAMVIQNPRYQVTQFGKPVTLSCSQTLNHNVMYWYQQKSSQAPKLLFHYYDKDFNNEADTPDNFQSRRPNTSFCFLDIRSPGLGDTAMYLCATSRRGAPRDYEQYFGPGTRLTVT.